This entry lists 2 T cell receptor beta chains sequenced from one sample in a study of cytomegalovirus exposure and HLA in healthy donors. Primers for the PCR totalled 60 Vbeta and 13 Jbeta. Assay: immunoSEQ multiplex PCR; the TCRdb copy retains only in-frame clones and omits some. The sample carries about 130,000 clones, around 83% recorded once. Sequencing was performed on PBMCs. These receptors were taken from a woman in her twenties or thirties in good health and CMV-seropositive.

The chain recombines TRBV30 with TRBJ1-4; 9 bases align to TRBD1. V dropped 2 bases and J dropped 2; count of bases not matched to a gene: 6. Germline-derived CDR1 and CDR2 are GTSNPN and SVGIG (reference sequence). CDR3 length: 16 amino acids. DNA of the CDR3: TGTGCCTGGAGTCCCGGACAGGGGAGGACTAATGAAAAACTGTTTTTT. Translation: CAWSPGQGRTNEKLFF.

The V gene is TRBV5-4, the J gene TRBJ2-1, with 7 nucleotides matching TRBD1. Germline lookup yields CDR1 SGHNT and CDR2 YYREEE (reference sequence). Losses at the gene ends were 4 bases for V and 0 bases for J; bases not matched to a gene: 7. This CDR3 contains 16 residues. The DNA of the CDR3 is TGTGCCAGCAGCCGCACAGGGGCGGGCTCCTACAATGAGCAGTTCTTC. Translated: CASSRTGAGSYNEQFF.